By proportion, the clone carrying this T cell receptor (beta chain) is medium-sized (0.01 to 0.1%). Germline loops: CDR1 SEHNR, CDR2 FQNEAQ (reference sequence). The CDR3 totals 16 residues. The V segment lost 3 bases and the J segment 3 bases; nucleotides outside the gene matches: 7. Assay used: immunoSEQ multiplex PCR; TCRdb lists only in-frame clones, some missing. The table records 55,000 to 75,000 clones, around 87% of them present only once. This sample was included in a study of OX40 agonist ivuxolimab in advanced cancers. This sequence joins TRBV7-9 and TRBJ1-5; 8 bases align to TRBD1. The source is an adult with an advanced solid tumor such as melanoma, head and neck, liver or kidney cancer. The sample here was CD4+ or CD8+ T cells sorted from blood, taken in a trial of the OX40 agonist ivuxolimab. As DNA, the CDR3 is TGTGCCAGCAGCTTTGGGACAGGCACCCTCAATCAGCCCCAGCATTTT. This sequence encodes CASSFGTGTLNQPQHF.